A selection of T cell receptor beta chains follows, all from one sample in a study of cytomegalovirus exposure and HLA in healthy donors. Generated by immunoSEQ multiplex PCR, the TCRdb table keeps only in-frame clones and is missing some. Of 150,000 to 180,000 clones listed, 75% to 90% were seen once; the top ten hold about a fifth. Sequenced material: PBMCs. These receptors all come from a man aged 18 to 29 in good health and CMV-seropositive. The conserved cysteine and the conserved F or W are not part of the CDR3 here.

V: TRBV6-1
J: TRBJ2-3
CDR3: ASSASGYTDTQY

V: TRBV7-2
J: TRBJ2-7
CDR3: ASSYFGGRDSYEQY

V: TRBV6-5
J: TRBJ2-7
CDR3: ASRTSGSGYEQY

V: TRBV13
J: TRBJ1-4
CDR3: ASSRSGTGVEKLF

V: TRBV29-1
J: TRBJ2-5
CDR3: SVVRSGGRETQY

V: TRBV9
J: TRBJ2-3
CDR3: ASSVAGLTNTDTQY

V: TRBV7-2
J: TRBJ2-2
CDR3: ASSLATDRVGTGELF

V: TRBV5-1
J: TRBJ2-6
CDR3: ASSFGSTAVSGANVLT

V: TRBV2
J: TRBJ2-7
CDR3: ASSRGFDEQY

V: TRBV19
J: TRBJ2-7
CDR3: ASSIRSGPPYEQY

V: TRBV27
J: TRBJ1-4
CDR3: ASNYRGPDEKLF

V: TRBV5-1
J: TRBJ1-6
CDR3: ASSLDQRVNSPLH

V: TRBV5-6
J: TRBJ1-2
CDR3: ASTLIWDSPNYGYT

V: TRBV14
J: TRBJ2-7
CDR3: ASSHSRDRDSYEQY

V: TRBV11-3
J: TRBJ2-2
CDR3: ASSRDRAGELF

V: TRBV21-1
J: TRBJ2-3
CDR3: ASSKGWDRKITDTQY

V: TRBV15
J: TRBJ2-7
CDR3: ATSILQGNEQY

V: TRBV9
J: TRBJ1-5
CDR3: ASSPWADPNQPQH